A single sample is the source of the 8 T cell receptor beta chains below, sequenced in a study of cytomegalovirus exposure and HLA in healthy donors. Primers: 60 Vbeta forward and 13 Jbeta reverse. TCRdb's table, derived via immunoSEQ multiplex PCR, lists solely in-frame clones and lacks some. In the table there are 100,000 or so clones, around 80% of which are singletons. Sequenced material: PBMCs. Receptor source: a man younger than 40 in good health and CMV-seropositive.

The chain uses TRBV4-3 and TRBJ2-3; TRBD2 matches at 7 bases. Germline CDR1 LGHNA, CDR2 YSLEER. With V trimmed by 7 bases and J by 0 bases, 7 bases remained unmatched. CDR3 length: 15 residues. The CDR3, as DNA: TGCGCCAGCACTGTAAGCGGGAAGAGCACAGATACGCAGTATTTT. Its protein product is CASTVSGKSTDTQYF.

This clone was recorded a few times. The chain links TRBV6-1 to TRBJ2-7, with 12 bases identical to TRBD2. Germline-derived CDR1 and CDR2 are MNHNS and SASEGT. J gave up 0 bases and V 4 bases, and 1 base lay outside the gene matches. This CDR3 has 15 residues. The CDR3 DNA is TGTGCCAGCAGTGGGGGACTAGCGGGCTCCTACGAGCAGTACTTC. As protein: CASSGGLAGSYEQYF.

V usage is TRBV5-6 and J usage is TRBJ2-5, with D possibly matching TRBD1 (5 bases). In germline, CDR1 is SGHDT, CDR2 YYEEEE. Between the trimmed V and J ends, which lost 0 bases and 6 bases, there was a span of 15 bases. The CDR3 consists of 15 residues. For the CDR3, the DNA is TGTGCCAGCAGCTTGGGTCTTGGGGCTCAAAAGACCCAGTACTTC. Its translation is CASSLGLGAQKTQYF.

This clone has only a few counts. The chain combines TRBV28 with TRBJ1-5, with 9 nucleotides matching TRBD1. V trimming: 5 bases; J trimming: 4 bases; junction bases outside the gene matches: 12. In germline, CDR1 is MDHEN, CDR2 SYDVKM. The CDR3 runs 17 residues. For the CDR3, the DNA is TGTGCCAGCAGTACCCGAACCGGGACAGGGATAAATCAGCCCCAGCATTTT. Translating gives CASSTRTGTGINQPQHF. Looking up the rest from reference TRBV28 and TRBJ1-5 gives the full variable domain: DVKVTQSSRYLVKRTGEKVFLECVQDMDHENMFWYRQDPGLGLRLIYFSYDVKMKEKGDIPEGYSVSREKKERFSLILESASTNQTSMYLCASSTRTGTGINQPQHFGDGTRLSIL.

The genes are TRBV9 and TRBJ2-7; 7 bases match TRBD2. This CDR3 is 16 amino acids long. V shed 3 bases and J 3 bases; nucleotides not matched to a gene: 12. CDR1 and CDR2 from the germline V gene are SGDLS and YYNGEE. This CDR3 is CASSASTSATIYEQYF. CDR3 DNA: TGTGCCAGCAGCGCAAGCACTAGCGCGACAATCTACGAGCAGTACTTC.

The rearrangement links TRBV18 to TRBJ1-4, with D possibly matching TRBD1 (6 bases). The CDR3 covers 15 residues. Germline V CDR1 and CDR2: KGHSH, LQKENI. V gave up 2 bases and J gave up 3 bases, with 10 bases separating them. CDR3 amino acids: CASSPGGKANEKLFF. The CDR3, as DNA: TGTGCCAGCTCACCAGGGGGCAAGGCTAATGAAAAACTGTTTTTT.

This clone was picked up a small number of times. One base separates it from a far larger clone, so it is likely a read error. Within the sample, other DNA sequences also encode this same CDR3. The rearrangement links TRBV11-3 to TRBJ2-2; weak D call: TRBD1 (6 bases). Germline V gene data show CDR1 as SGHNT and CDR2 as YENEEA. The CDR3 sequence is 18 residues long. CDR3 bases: TGTGCCAGCAGCTTATTAGTGTCAGGGGCGCCGGGAACCGGGGAGCTGTTCTTT. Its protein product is CASSLLVSGAPGTGELFF.

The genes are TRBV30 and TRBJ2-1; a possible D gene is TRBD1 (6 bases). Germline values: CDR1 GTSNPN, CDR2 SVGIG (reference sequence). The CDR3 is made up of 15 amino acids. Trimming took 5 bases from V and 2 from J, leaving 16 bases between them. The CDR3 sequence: CAWGPGAGPYNEQFF. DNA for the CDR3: TGTGCCTGGGGCCCAGGGGCAGGTCCCTACAATGAGCAGTTCTTC.